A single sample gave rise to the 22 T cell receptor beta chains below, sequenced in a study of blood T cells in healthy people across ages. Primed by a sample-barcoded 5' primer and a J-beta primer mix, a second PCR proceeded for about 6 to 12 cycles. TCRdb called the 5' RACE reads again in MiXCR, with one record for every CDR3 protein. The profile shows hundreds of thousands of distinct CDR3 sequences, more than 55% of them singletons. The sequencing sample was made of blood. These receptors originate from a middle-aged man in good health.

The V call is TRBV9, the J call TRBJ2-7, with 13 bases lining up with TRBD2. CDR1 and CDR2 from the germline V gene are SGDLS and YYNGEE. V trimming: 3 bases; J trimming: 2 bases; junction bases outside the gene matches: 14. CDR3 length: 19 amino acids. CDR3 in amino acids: CASSASGTSGKAAPYEQYF. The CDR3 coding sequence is TGTGCCAGCAGCGCCTCCGGGACTAGCGGGAAAGCCGCGCCCTACGAGCAGTACTTC.

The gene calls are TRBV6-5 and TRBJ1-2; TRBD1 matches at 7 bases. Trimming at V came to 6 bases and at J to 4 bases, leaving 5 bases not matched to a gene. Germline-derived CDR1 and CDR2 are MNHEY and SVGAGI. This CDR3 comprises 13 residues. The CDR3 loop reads CASRSQGTYGYTF. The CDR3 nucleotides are TGTGCCAGCAGATCACAGGGGACCTATGGCTACACCTTC.

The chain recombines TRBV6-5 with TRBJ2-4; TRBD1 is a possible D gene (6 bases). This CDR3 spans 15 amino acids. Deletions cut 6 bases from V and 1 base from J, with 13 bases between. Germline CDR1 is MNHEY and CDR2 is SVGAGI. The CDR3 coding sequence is TGTGCCAGCAGCCCCCACAGGGATGCCAAAAACATTCAGTACTTC. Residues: CASSPHRDAKNIQYF.

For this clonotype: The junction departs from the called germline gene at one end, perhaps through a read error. The CDR3 region has the DNA TGTGCCAGCATCGAAACCTCTGGGGCCGACGTCCTGACTTTC. Translation: CASIETSGADVLTF. The chain has TRBV5-5 and TRBJ2-6, with D possibly TRBD1 on 5 matching bases. CDR3 length: 14 residues. Germline CDR1 and CDR2: SGHKS and YYEKEE (reference sequence).

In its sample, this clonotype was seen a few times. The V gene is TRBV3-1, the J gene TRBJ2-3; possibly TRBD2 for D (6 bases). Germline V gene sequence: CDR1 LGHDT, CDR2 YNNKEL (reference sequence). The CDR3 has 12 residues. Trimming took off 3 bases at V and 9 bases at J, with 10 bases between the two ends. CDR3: CASSQRRGTQYF. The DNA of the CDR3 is TGTGCCAGCAGCCAGAGGAGGGGAACGCAGTATTTT.

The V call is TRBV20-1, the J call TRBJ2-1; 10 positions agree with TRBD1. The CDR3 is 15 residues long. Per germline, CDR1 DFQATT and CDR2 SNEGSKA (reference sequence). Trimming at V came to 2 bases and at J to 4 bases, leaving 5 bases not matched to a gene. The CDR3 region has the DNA TGCAGTGCTAGACCACTGGACAGGGGGTACAATGAGCAGTTCTTC. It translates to CSARPLDRGYNEQFF.

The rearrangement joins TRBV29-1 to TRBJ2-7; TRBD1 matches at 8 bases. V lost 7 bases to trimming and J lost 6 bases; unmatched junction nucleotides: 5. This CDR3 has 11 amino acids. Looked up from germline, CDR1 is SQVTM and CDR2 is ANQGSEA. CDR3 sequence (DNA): TGCAGCGCAGGGGGCGCGGGCGAGCAGTACTTC. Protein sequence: CSAGGAGEQYF.

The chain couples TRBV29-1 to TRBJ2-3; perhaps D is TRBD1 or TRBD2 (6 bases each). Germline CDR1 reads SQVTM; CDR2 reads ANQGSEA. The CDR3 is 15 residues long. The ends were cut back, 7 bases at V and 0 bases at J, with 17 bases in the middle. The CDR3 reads CSGRGARASTDTQYF. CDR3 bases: TGCAGCGGGAGGGGGGCAAGAGCTAGCACAGATACGCAGTATTTT.

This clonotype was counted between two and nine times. This chain's CDR3 is CASSLTGTGGHEQYF. Written as DNA, the CDR3 is TGTGCCAGCAGCCTTACCGGGACAGGGGGCCACGAGCAGTACTTC. The rearrangement links TRBV28 to TRBJ2-7; TRBD1 matches at 12 bases. V lost 6 bases to trimming and J lost 5 bases; unmatched junction nucleotides: 8. The germline gives CDR1 MDHEN, CDR2 SYDVKM. The CDR3 is 15 amino acids.

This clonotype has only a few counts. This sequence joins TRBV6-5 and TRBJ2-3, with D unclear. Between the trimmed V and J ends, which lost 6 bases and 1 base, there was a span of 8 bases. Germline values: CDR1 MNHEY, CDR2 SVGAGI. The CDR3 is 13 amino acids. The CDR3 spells CASSPDRTDTQYF. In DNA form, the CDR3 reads TGTGCCAGCAGCCCCGATCGCACAGATACGCAGTATTTT.

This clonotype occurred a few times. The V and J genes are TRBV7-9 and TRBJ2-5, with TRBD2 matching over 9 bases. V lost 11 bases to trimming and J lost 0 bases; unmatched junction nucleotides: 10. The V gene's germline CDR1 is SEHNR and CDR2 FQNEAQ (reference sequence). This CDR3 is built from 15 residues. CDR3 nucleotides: TGTGCCCATGAGAAGTGGACTAGCGACCAAGAGACCCAGTACTTC. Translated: CAHEKWTSDQETQYF.

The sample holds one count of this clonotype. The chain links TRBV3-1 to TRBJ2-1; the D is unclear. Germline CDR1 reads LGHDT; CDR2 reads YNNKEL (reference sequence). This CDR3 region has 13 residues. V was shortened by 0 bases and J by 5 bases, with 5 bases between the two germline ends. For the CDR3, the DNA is TGTGCCAGCAGCCAAGACTTAAACAATGAGCAGTTCTTC. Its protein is CASSQDLNNEQFF.

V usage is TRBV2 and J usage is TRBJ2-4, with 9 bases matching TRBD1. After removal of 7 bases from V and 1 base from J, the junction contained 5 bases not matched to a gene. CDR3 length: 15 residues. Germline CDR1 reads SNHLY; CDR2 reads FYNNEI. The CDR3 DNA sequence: TGTGCCAGCAACCCACAGGGGGCGGCCAAAAACATTCAGTACTTC. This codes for CASNPQGAAKNIQYF.

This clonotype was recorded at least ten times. The chain's CDR3 is CASSLGSGETQYF. CDR3 nucleotides: TGTGCCAGCAGCTTAGGGTCTGGCGAGACCCAGTACTTC. V usage is TRBV7-3 and J usage is TRBJ2-5; D gene uncertain. Germline CDR1 reads SGHTA; CDR2 reads FQGTGA. The CDR3 is made up of 13 amino acids. V lost 2 bases and J 5 bases, leaving 9 bases between the germline ends.

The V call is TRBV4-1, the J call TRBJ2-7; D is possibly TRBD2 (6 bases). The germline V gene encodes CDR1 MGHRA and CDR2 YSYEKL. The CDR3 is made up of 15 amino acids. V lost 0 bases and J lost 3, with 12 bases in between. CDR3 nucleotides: TGCGCCAGCAGCCAAGATCCTAGCGTCAACTACGAGCAGTACTTC. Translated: CASSQDPSVNYEQYF.

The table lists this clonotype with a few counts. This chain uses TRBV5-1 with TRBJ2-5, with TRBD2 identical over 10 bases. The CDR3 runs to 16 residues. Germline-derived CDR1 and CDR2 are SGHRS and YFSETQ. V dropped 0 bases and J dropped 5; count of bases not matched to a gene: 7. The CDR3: CASSLAVAGGPETQYF. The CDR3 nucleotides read TGCGCCAGCAGCTTGGCAGTAGCGGGGGGCCCTGAGACCCAGTACTTC. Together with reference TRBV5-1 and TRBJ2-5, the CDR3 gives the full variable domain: KAGVTQTPRYLIKTRGQQVTLSCSPISGHRSVSWYQQTPGQGLQFLFEYFSETQRNKGNFPGRFSGRQFSNSRSEMNVSTLELGDSALYLCASSLAVAGGPETQYFGPGTRLLVL.

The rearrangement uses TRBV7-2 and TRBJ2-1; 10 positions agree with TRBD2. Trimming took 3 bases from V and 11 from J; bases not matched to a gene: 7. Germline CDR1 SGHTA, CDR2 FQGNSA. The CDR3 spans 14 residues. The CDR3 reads CASSFGAGGDKQFF. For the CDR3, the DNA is TGTGCCAGCAGCTTTGGAGCGGGAGGGGATAAGCAGTTCTTC.

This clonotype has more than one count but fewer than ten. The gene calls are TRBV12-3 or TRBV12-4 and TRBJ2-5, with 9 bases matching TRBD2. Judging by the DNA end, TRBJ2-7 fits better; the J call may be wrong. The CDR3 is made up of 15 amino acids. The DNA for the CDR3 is TGTGCCAGCAGTCGATCGCTAGCGGGATCTAACGAGCAGTACTTC. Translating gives CASSRSLAGSNEQYF.

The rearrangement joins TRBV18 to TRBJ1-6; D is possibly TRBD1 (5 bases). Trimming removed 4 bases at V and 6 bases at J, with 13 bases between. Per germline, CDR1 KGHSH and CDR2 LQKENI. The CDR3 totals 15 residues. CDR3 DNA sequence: TGTGCCAGCTCACAACGGGACTCGGGTAATTCACCCCTCCACTTT. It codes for CASSQRDSGNSPLHF.

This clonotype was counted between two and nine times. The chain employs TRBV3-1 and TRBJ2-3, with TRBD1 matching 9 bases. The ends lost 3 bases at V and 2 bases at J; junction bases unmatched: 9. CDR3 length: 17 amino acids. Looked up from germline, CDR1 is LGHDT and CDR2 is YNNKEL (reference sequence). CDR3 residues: CASSHLRRDRVTDTQYF. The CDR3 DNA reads TGTGCCAGCAGCCATCTACGAAGGGACAGGGTCACAGATACGCAGTATTTT.

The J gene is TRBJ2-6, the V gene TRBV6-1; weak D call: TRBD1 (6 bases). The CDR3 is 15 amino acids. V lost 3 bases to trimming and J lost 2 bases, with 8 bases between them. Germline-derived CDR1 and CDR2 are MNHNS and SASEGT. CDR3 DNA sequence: TGTGCCAGCAGTGATGGGGACACTGGGGCCAACGTCCTGACTTTC. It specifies CASSDGDTGANVLTF.

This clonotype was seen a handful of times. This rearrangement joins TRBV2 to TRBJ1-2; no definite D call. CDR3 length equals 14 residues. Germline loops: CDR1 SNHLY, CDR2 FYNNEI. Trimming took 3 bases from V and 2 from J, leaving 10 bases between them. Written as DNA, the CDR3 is TGTGCCAGCAGTGACCGTGGACGGAACTATGGCTACACCTTC. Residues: CASSDRGRNYGYTF. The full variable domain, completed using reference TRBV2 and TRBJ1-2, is EPEVTQTPSHQVTQMGQEVILRCVPISNHLYFYWYRQILGQKVEFLVSFYNNEISEKSEIFDDQFSVERPDGSNFTLKIRSTKLEDSAMYFCASSDRGRNYGYTFGSGTRLTVV.